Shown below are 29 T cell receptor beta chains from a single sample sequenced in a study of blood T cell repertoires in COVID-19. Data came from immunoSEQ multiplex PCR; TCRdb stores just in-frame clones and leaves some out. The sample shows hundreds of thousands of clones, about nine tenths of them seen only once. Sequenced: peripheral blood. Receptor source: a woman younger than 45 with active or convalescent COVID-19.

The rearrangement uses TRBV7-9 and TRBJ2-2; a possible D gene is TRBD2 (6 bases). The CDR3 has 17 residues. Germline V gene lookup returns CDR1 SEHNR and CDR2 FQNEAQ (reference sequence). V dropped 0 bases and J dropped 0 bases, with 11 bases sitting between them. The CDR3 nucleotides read TGTGCCAGCAGCTTAGCGGGGGGAAACGCGAACACCGGGGAGCTGTTTTTT. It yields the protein CASSLAGGNANTGELFF.

As DNA, the CDR3 is TGCGCCAGCACCCTGGGAGGGGGTACCGGGGAGCTGTTTTTT. Translated: CASTLGGGTGELFF. The chain joins TRBV5-1 to TRBJ2-2, with D possibly TRBD2 on 7 matching bases. Per germline, CDR1 SGHRS and CDR2 YFSETQ. Deletions cut 6 bases from V and 5 bases from J, with 14 bases between. The CDR3 loop spans 14 amino acids. Combining the CDR3 with reference TRBV5-1 and TRBJ2-2 gives the whole variable domain KAGVTQTPRYLIKTRGQQVTLSCSPISGHRSVSWYQQTPGQGLQFLFEYFSETQRNKGNFPGRFSGRQFSNSRSEMNVSTLELGDSALYLCASTLGGGTGELFFGEGSRLTVL.

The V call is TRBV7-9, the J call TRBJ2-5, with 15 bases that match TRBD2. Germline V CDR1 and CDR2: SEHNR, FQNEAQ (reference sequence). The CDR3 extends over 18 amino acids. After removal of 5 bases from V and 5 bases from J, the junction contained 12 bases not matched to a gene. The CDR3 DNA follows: TGTGCCAGCAGCCGCCCGGGACTAGCGGGGGGCGGCCGGGAGACCCAGTACTTC. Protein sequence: CASSRPGLAGGGRETQYF.

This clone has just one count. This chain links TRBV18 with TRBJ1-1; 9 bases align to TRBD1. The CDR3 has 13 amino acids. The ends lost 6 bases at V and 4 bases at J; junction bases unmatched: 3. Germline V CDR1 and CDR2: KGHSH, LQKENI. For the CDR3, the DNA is TGTGCCAGCTCCCTACAGGGGGCCACTGAAGCTTTCTTT. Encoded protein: CASSLQGATEAFF.

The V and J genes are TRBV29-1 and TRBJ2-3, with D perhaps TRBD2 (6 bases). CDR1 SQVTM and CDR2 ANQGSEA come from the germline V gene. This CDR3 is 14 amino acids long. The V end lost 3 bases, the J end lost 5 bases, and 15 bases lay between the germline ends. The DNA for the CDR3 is TGCAGCGTTGAGCCCCCGACTAGATTAGATACGCAGTATTTT. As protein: CSVEPPTRLDTQYF.

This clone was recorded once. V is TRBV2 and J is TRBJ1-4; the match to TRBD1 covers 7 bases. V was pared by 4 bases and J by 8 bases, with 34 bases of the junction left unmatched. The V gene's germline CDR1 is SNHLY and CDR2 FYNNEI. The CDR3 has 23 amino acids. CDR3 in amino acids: CASSAPWVRGRNRKIGGSEKLFF. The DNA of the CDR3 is TGTGCCAGCAGTGCCCCTTGGGTTAGGGGGCGTAATCGGAAAATAGGAGGATCGGAAAAACTGTTTTTT.

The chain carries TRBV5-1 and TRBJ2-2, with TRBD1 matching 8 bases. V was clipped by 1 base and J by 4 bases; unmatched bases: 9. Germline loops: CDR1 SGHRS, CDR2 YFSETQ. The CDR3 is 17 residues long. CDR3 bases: TGCGCCAGCAGCTTGATCGGGCAGGGGGCGAGCACCGGGGAGCTGTTTTTT. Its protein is CASSLIGQGASTGELFF. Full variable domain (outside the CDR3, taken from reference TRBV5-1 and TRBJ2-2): KAGVTQTPRYLIKTRGQQVTLSCSPISGHRSVSWYQQTPGQGLQFLFEYFSETQRNKGNFPGRFSGRQFSNSRSEMNVSTLELGDSALYLCASSLIGQGASTGELFFGEGSRLTVL.

The CDR3 sequence is CASSQASGAGGFYEQYF. The CDR3 DNA reads as TGCGCCAGCAGCCAAGCATCAGGGGCGGGGGGATTCTACGAGCAGTACTTC. The rearrangement links TRBV4-1 to TRBJ2-7, with 8 positions matching TRBD2. The CDR3 runs to 17 residues. After removal of 1 base from V and 3 bases from J, the junction contained 11 bases not matched to a gene. Germline lookup yields CDR1 MGHRA and CDR2 YSYEKL.

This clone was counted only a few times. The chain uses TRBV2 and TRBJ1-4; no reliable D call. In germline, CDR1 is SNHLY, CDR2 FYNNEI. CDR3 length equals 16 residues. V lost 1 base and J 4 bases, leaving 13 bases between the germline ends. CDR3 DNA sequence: TGTGCCAGCAGTGAAGGCTCGGCTGGGAGTAATGAAAAACTGTTTTTT. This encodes CASSEGSAGSNEKLFF.

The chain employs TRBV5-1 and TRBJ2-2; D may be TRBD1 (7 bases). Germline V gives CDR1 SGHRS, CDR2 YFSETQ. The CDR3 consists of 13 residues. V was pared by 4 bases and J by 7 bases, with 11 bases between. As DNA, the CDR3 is TGCGCCAGCAGCGGAGGGGGCAACGGGGAGCTGTTTTTT. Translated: CASSGGGNGELFF.

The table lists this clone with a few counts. The CDR3 protein is CASSIVWDRVSYTF. For the CDR3, the DNA is TGTGCCAGTAGTATCGTCTGGGACAGGGTTAGCTACACCTTC. The chain combines TRBV19 with TRBJ1-2; TRBD1 agrees at 9 bases. V was pared by 3 bases and J by 9 bases, with 8 bases of the junction left unmatched. The CDR3 loop spans 14 amino acids. From germline, CDR1 is LNHDA and CDR2 SQIVND (reference sequence). The variable domain in full, completed from reference TRBV19 and TRBJ1-2, reads DGGITQSPKYLFRKEGQNVTLSCEQNLNHDAMYWYRQDPGQGLRLIYYSQIVNDFQKGDIAEGYSVSREKKESFPLTVTSAQKNPTAFYLCASSIVWDRVSYTFGSGTRLTVV.

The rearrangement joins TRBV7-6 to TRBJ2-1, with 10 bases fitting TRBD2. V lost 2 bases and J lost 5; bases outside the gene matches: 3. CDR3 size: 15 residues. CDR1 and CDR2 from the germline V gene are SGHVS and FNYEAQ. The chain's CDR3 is CASSLQLAGNNEQFF. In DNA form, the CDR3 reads TGTGCCAGCAGCTTACAACTAGCGGGAAACAATGAGCAGTTCTTC. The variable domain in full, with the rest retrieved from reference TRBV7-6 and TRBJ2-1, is GAGVSQSPRYKVTKRGQDVALRCDPISGHVSLYWYRQALGQGPEFLTYFNYEAQQDKSGLPNDRFSAERPEGSISTLTIQRTEQRDSAMYRCASSLQLAGNNEQFFGPGTRLTVL.

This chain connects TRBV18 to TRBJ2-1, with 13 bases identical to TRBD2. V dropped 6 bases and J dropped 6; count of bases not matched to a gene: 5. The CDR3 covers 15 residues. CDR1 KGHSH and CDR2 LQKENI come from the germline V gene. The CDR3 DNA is TGTGCCAGCTCCTCCGGGACTAGCGGGACCAATGAGCAGTTCTTC. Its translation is CASSSGTSGTNEQFF.

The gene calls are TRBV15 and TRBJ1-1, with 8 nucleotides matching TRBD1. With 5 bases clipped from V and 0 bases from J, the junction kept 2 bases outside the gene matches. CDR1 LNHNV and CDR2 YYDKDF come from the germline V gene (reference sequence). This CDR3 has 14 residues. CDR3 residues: CATSADRVNTEAFF. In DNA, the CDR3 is TGTGCCACCAGCGCGGACAGGGTGAACACTGAAGCTTTCTTT.

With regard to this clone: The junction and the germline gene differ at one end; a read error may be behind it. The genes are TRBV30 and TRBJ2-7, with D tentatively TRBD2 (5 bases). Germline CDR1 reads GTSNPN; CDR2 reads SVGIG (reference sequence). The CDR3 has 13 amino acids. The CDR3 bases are TGTGCCTGGAGTGTCGGCGCTGACTACGGGCAGTACTTC. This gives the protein CAWSVGADYGQYF. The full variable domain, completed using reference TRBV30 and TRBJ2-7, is SQTIHQWPATLVQPVGSPLSLECTVEGTSNPNLYWYRQAAGRGLQLLFYSVGIGQISSEVPQNLSASRPQDRQFILSSKKLLLSDSGFYLCAWSVGADYGQYFGPGTRLTVT.

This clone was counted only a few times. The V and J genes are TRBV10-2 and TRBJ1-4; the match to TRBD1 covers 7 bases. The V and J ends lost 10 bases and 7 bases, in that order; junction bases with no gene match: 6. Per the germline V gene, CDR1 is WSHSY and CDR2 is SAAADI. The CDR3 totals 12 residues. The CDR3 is CATQGDGEKLFF. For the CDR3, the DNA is TGCGCCACGCAGGGGGATGGTGAAAAACTGTTTTTT.

Written as DNA, the CDR3 is TGTGCCAGCAGTTACCCCCCCGGAGGGGATACGCAGTATTTT. Translating gives CASSYPPGGDTQYF. V gene TRBV6-2 or TRBV6-3 combines with J gene TRBJ2-3, with D possibly TRBD2 on 6 matching bases. This CDR3 is built from 14 residues. Germline CDR1 and CDR2: MNHEY and SVGEGT. Trimming removed 2 bases at V and 6 bases at J, with 12 bases between.

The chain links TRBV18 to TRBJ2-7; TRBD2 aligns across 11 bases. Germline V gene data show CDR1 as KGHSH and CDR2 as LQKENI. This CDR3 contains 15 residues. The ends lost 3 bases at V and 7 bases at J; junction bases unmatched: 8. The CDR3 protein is CASSPGLAGGKEQYF. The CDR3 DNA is TGTGCCAGCTCACCTGGGCTAGCGGGAGGTAAAGAGCAGTACTTC.

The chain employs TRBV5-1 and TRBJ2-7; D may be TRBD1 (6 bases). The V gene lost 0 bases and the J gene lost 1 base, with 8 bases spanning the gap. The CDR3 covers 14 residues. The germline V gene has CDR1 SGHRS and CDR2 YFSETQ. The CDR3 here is CASSLVGQSYEQYF. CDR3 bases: TGCGCCAGCAGCTTGGTTGGACAGTCCTACGAGCAGTACTTC.

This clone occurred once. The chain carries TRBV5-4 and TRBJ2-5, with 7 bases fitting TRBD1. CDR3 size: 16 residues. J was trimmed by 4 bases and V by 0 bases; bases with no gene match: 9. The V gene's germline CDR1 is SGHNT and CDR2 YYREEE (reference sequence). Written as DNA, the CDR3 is TGTGCCAGCAGCTTGGCCGTGAAGGGGGCGCGAGAGACCCAGTACTTC. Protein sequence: CASSLAVKGARETQYF.

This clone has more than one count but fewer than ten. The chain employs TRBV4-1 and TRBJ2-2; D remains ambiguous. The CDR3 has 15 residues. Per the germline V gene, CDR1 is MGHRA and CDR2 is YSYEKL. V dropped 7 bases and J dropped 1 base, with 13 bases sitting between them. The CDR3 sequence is CASTEPSRNTGELFF. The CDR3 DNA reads TGCGCCAGCACCGAGCCTTCACGGAACACCGGGGAGCTGTTTTTT.

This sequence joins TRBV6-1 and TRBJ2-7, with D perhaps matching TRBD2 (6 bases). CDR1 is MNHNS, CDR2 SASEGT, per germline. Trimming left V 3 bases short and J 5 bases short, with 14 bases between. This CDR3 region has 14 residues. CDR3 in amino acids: CASSEGLLRDEQYF. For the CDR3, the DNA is TGTGCCAGCAGTGAGGGACTCCTTCGCGACGAGCAGTACTTC.

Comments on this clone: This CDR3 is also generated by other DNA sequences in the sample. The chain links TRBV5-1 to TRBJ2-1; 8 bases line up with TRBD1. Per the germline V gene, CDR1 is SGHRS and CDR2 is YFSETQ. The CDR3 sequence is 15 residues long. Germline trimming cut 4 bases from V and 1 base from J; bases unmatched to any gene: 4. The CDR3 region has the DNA TGCGCCAGCAGCCCCGGACAGGGTTCCTACAATGAGCAGTTCTTC. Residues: CASSPGQGSYNEQFF.

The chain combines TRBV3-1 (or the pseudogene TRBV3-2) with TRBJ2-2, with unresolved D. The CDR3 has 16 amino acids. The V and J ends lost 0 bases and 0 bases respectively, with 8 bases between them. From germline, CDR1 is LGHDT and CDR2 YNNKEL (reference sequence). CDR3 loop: CASSQEGRTNTGELFF. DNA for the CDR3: TGTGCCAGCAGCCAAGAGGGCAGGACGAACACCGGGGAGCTGTTTTTT.

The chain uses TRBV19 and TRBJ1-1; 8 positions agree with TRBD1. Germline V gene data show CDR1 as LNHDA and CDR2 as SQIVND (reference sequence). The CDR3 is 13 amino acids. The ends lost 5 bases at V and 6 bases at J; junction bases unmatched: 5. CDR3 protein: CASSQGAESEAFF. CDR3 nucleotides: TGTGCCAGTAGTCAGGGGGCAGAATCTGAAGCTTTCTTT.

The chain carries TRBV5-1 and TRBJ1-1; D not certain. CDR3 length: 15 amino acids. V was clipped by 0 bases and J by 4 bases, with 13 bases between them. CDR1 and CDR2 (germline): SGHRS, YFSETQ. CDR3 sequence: CASSLGADSTTEAFF. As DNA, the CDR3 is TGCGCCAGCAGCTTGGGTGCAGACTCGACCACTGAAGCTTTCTTT.

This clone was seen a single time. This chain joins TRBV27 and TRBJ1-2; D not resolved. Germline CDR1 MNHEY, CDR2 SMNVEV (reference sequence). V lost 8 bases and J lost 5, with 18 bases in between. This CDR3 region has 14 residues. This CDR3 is CASGIGPPGYGYTF. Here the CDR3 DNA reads TGTGCCAGCGGAATAGGGCCCCCGGGGTATGGCTACACCTTC.

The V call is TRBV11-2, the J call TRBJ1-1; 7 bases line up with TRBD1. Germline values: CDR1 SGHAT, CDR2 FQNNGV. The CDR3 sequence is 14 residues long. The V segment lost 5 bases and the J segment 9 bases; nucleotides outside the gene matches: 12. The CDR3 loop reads CASSPNRGYHKAFF. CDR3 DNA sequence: TGTGCCAGCAGCCCCAACAGGGGCTACCATAAAGCTTTCTTT.

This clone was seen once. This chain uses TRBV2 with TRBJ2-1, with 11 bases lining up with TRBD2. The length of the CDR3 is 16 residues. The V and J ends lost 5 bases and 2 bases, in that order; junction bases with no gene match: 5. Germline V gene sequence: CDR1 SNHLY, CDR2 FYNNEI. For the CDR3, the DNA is TGTGCCAGCAGTTCTACTAGCGGGGGTCCCTACAATGAGCAGTTCTTC. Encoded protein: CASSSTSGGPYNEQFF.